The 16 T cell receptor beta chains listed next were all sequenced from one sample in a study of cytomegalovirus exposure and HLA in healthy donors. Primers included in the PCR were 60 Vbeta and 13 Jbeta primers. Sequencing used immunoSEQ multiplex PCR; TCRdb keeps in-frame clones, though not all of them. The table includes 180,000 or so clones, 78% detected once. Sequencing used PBMCs. The receptor source for this set is a female donor in good health and CMV-seronegative.

This clone appeared a single time. This chain connects TRBV9 to TRBJ2-7; 9 positions match TRBD1. Germline V gives CDR1 SGDLS, CDR2 YYNGEE. V lost 3 bases to trimming and J lost 5 bases; unmatched junction nucleotides: 6. The CDR3 is made up of 14 amino acids. The CDR3 protein is CASSDGTGPHEQYF. In nucleotides, the CDR3 is TGTGCCAGCAGCGATGGGACAGGGCCCCACGAGCAGTACTTC.

This clone was recorded a few times. This chain connects TRBV13 to TRBJ2-4, with D perhaps TRBD2 (5 bases). This CDR3 comprises 15 residues. Trimming stripped 3 bases from V and 0 bases from J, with 9 bases between. CDR1 PRHDT and CDR2 FYEKMQ come from the germline V gene (reference sequence). The CDR3 region has the DNA TGTGCCAGCAGCTTCCGGACTTCAGCCAAAAACATTCAGTACTTC. Translating gives CASSFRTSAKNIQYF.

This chain joins TRBV5-8 and TRBJ1-5; the D is unclear. The germline V gene encodes CDR1 SGHTS and CDR2 YDEGEE. This CDR3 is 13 amino acids long. V was shortened by 0 bases and J by 5 bases, with 6 bases between the two germline ends. Here the CDR3 reads CASSLDTYQPQHF. CDR3 sequence (DNA): TGTGCCAGCAGCTTGGACACCTATCAGCCCCAGCATTTT.

This clone occurred a few times. The chain carries TRBV29-1 and TRBJ1-1; 8 nucleotides match TRBD1. The V gene end was trimmed by 6 bases and the J gene end by 5 bases; junction bases not matched to a gene: 8. This CDR3 contains 13 residues. Germline CDR1 SQVTM, CDR2 ANQGSEA. As DNA, the CDR3 is TGCAGCGTCACAGACAGGGGAGGTACTGAAGCTTTCTTT. Translating gives CSVTDRGGTEAFF.

The rearrangement links TRBV6-4 to TRBJ2-7, with 10 positions matching TRBD1. This CDR3 region has 13 residues. The ends lost 7 bases at V and 1 base at J; junction bases unmatched: 1. Germline loops: CDR1 MRHNA, CDR2 SNTAGT. CDR3 residues: CASMGQGSYEQYF. In DNA form, the CDR3 reads TGTGCCAGCATGGGACAGGGGTCCTACGAGCAGTACTTC.

The chain recombines TRBV5-1 with TRBJ2-1; no clear D. Germline values: CDR1 SGHRS, CDR2 YFSETQ. The CDR3 contains 14 residues. V was pared by 2 bases and J by 9 bases, with 15 bases between. DNA for the CDR3: TGCGCCAGCAGCTTTTACCCAGAACCCGCTGAGCAGTTCTTC. Translated: CASSFYPEPAEQFF.

This chain links TRBV28 with TRBJ1-1; D is perhaps TRBD1 (5 bases). The CDR3 spans 14 residues. V shed 2 bases and J shed 1 base, with 8 bases lying between them. Germline V gives CDR1 MDHEN, CDR2 SYDVKM. The chain's CDR3 is CASSLVQGNTEAFF. DNA for the CDR3: TGTGCCAGCAGTTTAGTTCAGGGGAACACTGAAGCTTTCTTT.

The chain is built from TRBV11-2 and TRBJ2-3; 7 bases line up with TRBD1. There are 12 residues in the CDR3. Germline CDR1 and CDR2: SGHAT and FQNNGV. V was clipped by 3 bases and J by 9 bases; unmatched bases: 3. CDR3: CASSFLDRTQYF. The CDR3 DNA reads as TGTGCCAGCAGCTTTCTGGACAGGACGCAGTATTTT.

This sequence joins TRBV13 and TRBJ2-3; 12 bases line up with TRBD2. CDR1 is PRHDT and CDR2 is FYEKMQ in the germline V gene (reference sequence). V lost 4 bases, J lost 2 bases, and 4 bases stayed unmatched. The CDR3 has 16 amino acids. The CDR3 sequence is CASSYLAGGHTDTQYF. As DNA, the CDR3 is TGTGCCAGCAGCTACCTAGCGGGGGGGCACACAGATACGCAGTATTTT.

This clone was picked up a small number of times. The chain joins TRBV6-5 to TRBJ2-7; TRBD2 aligns across 8 bases. V lost 6 bases, J lost 12 bases, and 16 bases stayed unmatched. Germline V gene sequence: CDR1 MNHEY, CDR2 SVGAGI. CDR3 length: 14 residues. The CDR3 reads CASSDPGSGSRVYF. The CDR3 DNA sequence: TGTGCCAGCAGCGACCCGGGAAGCGGGAGTAGAGTGTACTTC.

This rearrangement joins TRBV29-1 to TRBJ2-3; 7 bases agree with TRBD2. CDR1 is SQVTM and CDR2 is ANQGSEA in the germline V gene. This CDR3 contains 14 residues. Trimming at V came to 3 bases and at J to 6 bases, leaving 9 bases not matched to a gene. The CDR3 region has the DNA TGCAGCGTTGATAATGGATGGGGAGGGGATACGCAGTATTTT. It yields the protein CSVDNGWGGDTQYF.

This chain joins TRBV27 and TRBJ2-3, with 16 bases lining up with TRBD2. J was trimmed by 5 bases and V by 2 bases; bases with no gene match: 7. Per germline, CDR1 MNHEY and CDR2 SMNVEV (reference sequence). This CDR3 is built from 18 residues. The CDR3 nucleotides read TGTGCCAGCAGTTTAACCGGGGGACTAGCGGGAGGGAGAGATACGCAGTATTTT. This sequence encodes CASSLTGGLAGGRDTQYF.

The CDR3 region has the DNA TGCAGCGTTGACGACAGGGGAATTCATGGGAATGAGCAGTTCTTC. Its translation is CSVDDRGIHGNEQFF. V is TRBV29-1 and J is TRBJ2-1, with 8 bases matching TRBD1. CDR3 length: 15 residues. Germline assignment: CDR1 SQVTM and CDR2 ANQGSEA. V was clipped by 3 bases and J by 7 bases; unmatched bases: 11.

The chain is built from TRBV9 and TRBJ1-5; D gene ambiguous. V shed 0 bases and J shed 6 bases, with 10 bases lying between them. This CDR3 is built from 14 residues. Germline-derived CDR1 and CDR2 are SGDLS and YYNGEE. DNA for the CDR3: TGTGCCAGCAGCGTAGCGGGTTTCGGTCAGCCCCAGCATTTT. Translating gives CASSVAGFGQPQHF.

The chain uses TRBV7-9 and TRBJ2-3; 10 nucleotides agree with TRBD2. V shed 5 bases, J shed 4 bases, and the junction held 9 bases outside the gene matches. The CDR3 length is 16 residues. Germline CDR1 is SEHNR and CDR2 is FQNEAQ (reference sequence). The CDR3 DNA sequence: TGTGCCAGCAGCCCGGGACTAGCGTTAAGCGCAGATACGCAGTATTTT. Its translation: CASSPGLALSADTQYF.

The V gene is TRBV27, the J gene TRBJ2-7; 7 bases fit TRBD1. V shed 1 base and J 3 bases; nucleotides not matched to a gene: 6. The CDR3 consists of 15 residues. Germline V gives CDR1 MNHEY, CDR2 SMNVEV (reference sequence). This chain's CDR3 is CASSLLDRMGYEQYF. CDR3 DNA: TGTGCCAGCAGTTTATTGGACAGGATGGGCTACGAGCAGTACTTC.